Listed here are 26 T cell receptor beta chains from one sample, sequenced in a study of spatial heterogeneity in lung cancer. Time point meaning: sample taken at primary tumor resection. In TCRdb, the 5' RACE reads were re-called with MiXCR into one record per CDR3 protein. Of about 80,000 distinct CDR3 sequences listed, about 7.8% are singletons. The sequencing here drew on PBMCs, taken at surgery. The receptors come from a male donor with early-stage non-small cell lung cancer.

Notes on this clonotype: Sequence at one end of the junction differs from germline and may be a read error. This rearrangement joins TRBV3-1 to TRBJ2-1, with 10 bases matching TRBD1. The CDR3 loop spans 14 amino acids. Germline V gives CDR1 LGHDT, CDR2 YNNKEL (reference sequence). CDR3 DNA sequence: TGTGTCAGCAGCCCTCGACAGGGGGCAAGTGAGCAGTTCTTC. It translates to CVSSPRQGASEQFF.

The table lists this clonotype with many counts. The chain recombines TRBV12-3 or TRBV12-4 with TRBJ2-7; no clear D. There are 14 residues in the CDR3. Trimming stripped 7 bases from V and 2 bases from J, with 15 bases between. The CDR3, as DNA: TGTGCCAGCACCCCCGGCACTGCCCCCTACGAGCAGTACTTC. As protein: CASTPGTAPYEQYF.

This clonotype was observed a few times. At one end the junction does not follow the germline gene, possibly because of a read error. V gene TRBV7-9 combines with J gene TRBJ1-2; D remains unclear. This CDR3 contains 12 residues. The germline V gene encodes CDR1 SEHNR and CDR2 FQNEAQ (reference sequence). CDR3 residues: CVSSFSLKGYTF. For the CDR3, the DNA is TGTGTCAGCAGCTTTAGCCTAAAAGGCTACACCTTC.

This clonotype occurred many times. The rearrangement uses TRBV3-1 and TRBJ2-3, with D unresolved. This CDR3 region has 14 residues. Trimming pared 5 bases from V and 5 bases from J, leaving 14 bases between. Germline CDR1 reads LGHDT; CDR2 reads YNNKEL (reference sequence). The CDR3 nucleotides read TGTGCCAGCAGCTGGAGCGTGACGGGAGATACGCAGTATTTT. Its translation: CASSWSVTGDTQYF.

V usage is TRBV30 and J usage is TRBJ2-7; D is unclear. Germline values: CDR1 GTSNPN, CDR2 SVGIG (reference sequence). The CDR3 is made up of 13 amino acids. Trimming took off 0 bases at V and 2 bases at J, with 8 bases between the two ends. The CDR3 DNA is TGTGCCTGGAGTGTCCGATGGGCCTACGAGCAGTACTTC. It encodes CAWSVRWAYEQYF.

This clonotype was counted only a few times. The chain is built from TRBV15 and TRBJ2-1; 9 bases align to TRBD1. V was pared by 3 bases and J by 6 bases, with 9 bases of the junction left unmatched. Per germline, CDR1 LNHNV and CDR2 YYDKDF (reference sequence). The CDR3 consists of 16 residues. CDR3 sequence reads: CATSSPGQGFFNEQFF. Written as DNA, the CDR3 is TGTGCCACCAGCAGTCCAGGACAGGGGTTTTTCAATGAGCAGTTCTTC.

V and J are TRBV10-3 and TRBJ2-2, with D perhaps matching TRBD1 or TRBD2 (5 bases each). CDR3 size: 16 residues. Trimming took 0 bases from V and 1 from J, leaving 9 bases between them. Per germline, CDR1 ENHRY and CDR2 SYGVKD. The CDR3 DNA reads as TGTGCCATCAGTGAGTCTGGGGGATTGAACACCGGGGAGCTGTTTTTT. Residues: CAISESGGLNTGELFF.

This clonotype was recorded at least ten times. V and J are TRBV9 and TRBJ2-7; tentatively, D is TRBD2 (5 bases). CDR1 SGDLS and CDR2 YYNGEE come from the germline V gene. With 0 bases removed from V and 2 bases from J, the gap between germline ends came to 12 bases. CDR3 length equals 15 residues. CDR3 nucleotide sequence: TGTGCCAGCAGCGTAGATTACGGGCGGGCCTACGAGCAGTACTTC. Protein sequence: CASSVDYGRAYEQYF.

This clonotype showed up many times. The chain combines TRBV7-2 with TRBJ2-5, with no clear D. The CDR3 covers 11 residues. Germline V CDR1 and CDR2: SGHTA, FQGNSA. The V end was cut by 4 bases, the J end by 11 bases, with 11 bases between. CDR3 nucleotide sequence: TGTGCCAGCAGCTCAACCCGGGTTCAGTACTTC. This translates into CASSSTRVQYF.

The V gene is TRBV11-2, the J gene TRBJ1-1; D gene ambiguous. There are 15 residues in the CDR3. With 1 base removed from V and 4 bases from J, the gap between germline ends came to 13 bases. Germline assignment: CDR1 SGHAT and CDR2 FQNNGV. CDR3 region: CASSLVLRSGTEAFF. The CDR3 DNA reads as TGTGCCAGCAGCTTAGTCCTCAGGTCGGGCACTGAAGCTTTCTTT. Based on the CDR3 plus reference TRBV11-2 and TRBJ1-1, the full variable domain is EAGVAQSPRYKIIEKRQSVAFWCNPISGHATLYWYQQILGQGPKLLIQFQNNGVVDDSQLPKDRFSAERLKGVDSTLKIQPAKLEDSAVYLCASSLVLRSGTEAFFGQGTRLTVV.

This clonotype was counted many times. V usage is TRBV2 and J usage is TRBJ2-7; TRBD1 matches 8 bases. Germline V CDR1 and CDR2: SNHLY, FYNNEI. The V segment lost 5 bases and the J segment 4 bases; nucleotides outside the gene matches: 7. This CDR3 comprises 14 residues. The CDR3: CASSLQGVEYEQYF. In nucleotides, the CDR3 is TGTGCCAGCAGTCTACAGGGGGTTGAGTACGAGCAGTACTTC.

This clonotype occurred a few times. The chain carries TRBV6-4 and TRBJ2-2; no clear D. Trimming removed 2 bases at V and 4 bases at J, with 11 bases between. This CDR3 region has 15 residues. Germline CDR1 is MRHNA and CDR2 is SNTAGT. The CDR3 sequence: CASSDTTWRTGELFF. CDR3 bases: TGTGCCAGCAGTGACACAACTTGGCGCACCGGGGAGCTGTTTTTT.

This clonotype turned up a few times. The CDR3 DNA sequence: TGTGCCAGCCGGGGACGGAAAGAGACCCAGTACTTC. It is translated as CASRGRKETQYF. The gene calls are TRBV6-1 and TRBJ2-5; TRBD1 or TRBD2 may be the D gene (5 bases each). The CDR3 is 12 amino acids. Germline V gives CDR1 MNHNS, CDR2 SASEGT. V was pared by 8 bases and J by 3 bases, with 10 bases between.

The table lists this clonotype with many counts. The chain is built from TRBV29-1 and TRBJ2-7, with 11 nucleotides matching TRBD2. CDR3 length: 14 amino acids. After removal of 7 bases from V and 0 bases from J, the junction contained 5 bases not matched to a gene. CDR1 is SQVTM, CDR2 ANQGSEA, per germline. The CDR3 coding sequence is TGCAGCGCCTTAGCGGGAGGGAGCTCCTACGAGCAGTACTTC. This gives the protein CSALAGGSSYEQYF.

This clonotype has ten or more counts. The chain joins TRBV4-3 to TRBJ2-1; D tentatively fits TRBD1 or TRBD2 (6 bases each). V lost 4 bases and J lost 15, with 19 bases in between. The CDR3 has 13 residues. Germline V gene lookup returns CDR1 LGHNA and CDR2 YSLEER. CDR3 nucleotide sequence: TGCGCCAGCAGCCGCGAAGGGGGGCTCGACCTGTTCTTC. Translation: CASSREGGLDLFF.

This clonotype has ten or more counts. The chain carries TRBV6-5 and TRBJ2-3; 7 nucleotides align to TRBD2. CDR1 is MNHEY, CDR2 SVGAGI, per germline. The CDR3 consists of 11 residues. Losses at the gene ends were 5 bases for V and 15 bases for J; bases not matched to a gene: 8. Written as DNA, the CDR3 is TGTGCCAGCAGTAACGCCGGGACTAATTATTTT. It yields the protein CASSNAGTNYF.

Many counts were recorded for this clonotype. The chain combines TRBV5-1 with TRBJ2-3; D uncertain. V was cut by 4 bases and J by 5 bases, with 14 bases left in between. The CDR3 has 14 amino acids. CDR1 and CDR2 from the germline V gene are SGHRS and YFSETQ. In DNA, the CDR3 is TGCGCCAGCAGCCCGGTGGGCGCCAGAGATACGCAGTATTTT. Translated: CASSPVGARDTQYF.

This clonotype appeared many times. The rearrangement uses TRBV12-3 or TRBV12-4 and TRBJ1-5; D is undetermined. The V end lost 6 bases, the J end lost 2 bases, and 8 bases lay between the germline ends. This CDR3 contains 13 residues. The chain's CDR3 is CASSPAGNQPQHF. DNA for the CDR3: TGTGCCAGCAGCCCTGCGGGCAATCAGCCCCAGCATTTT.

This clonotype was observed at least ten times. CDR3 DNA: TGTGCCAGCAGGTCGACAGGGGGGGCCGGCTATGGCTACACCTTC. It codes for CASRSTGGAGYGYTF. The V gene is TRBV6-5, the J gene TRBJ1-2, with 9 bases matching TRBD1. The CDR3 has 15 residues. With V trimmed by 6 bases and J by 4 bases, 9 bases remained unmatched. The V gene's germline CDR1 is MNHEY and CDR2 SVGAGI.

This clonotype showed up just a few times. The rearrangement uses TRBV7-8 and TRBJ2-1, with D possibly matching TRBD2 (6 bases). The germline CDR1 and CDR2 sequences are SGHVS and FQNEAQ. The germline V and J ends were trimmed by 4 bases and 4 bases, with 11 bases remaining between them. This CDR3 region has 14 residues. This CDR3 reads CASSSGGLYNEQFF. CDR3 nucleotide sequence: TGTGCCAGCAGCTCTGGGGGACTTTACAATGAGCAGTTCTTC.

This chain uses TRBV12-3 or TRBV12-4 with TRBJ2-2; possibly TRBD2 for D (7 bases). The CDR3 is 14 residues long. Deletions cut 7 bases from V and 2 bases from J, with 11 bases between. The CDR3 here is CASIRGANTGELFF. In DNA form, the CDR3 reads TGTGCCAGCATTCGGGGGGCAAACACCGGGGAGCTGTTTTTT.

Ten or more counts support this clonotype. The rearrangement links TRBV7-2 to TRBJ2-1; TRBD2 might be the D (5 bases). The V and J ends lost 0 bases and 7 bases respectively, with 10 bases between them. In germline, CDR1 is SGHTA, CDR2 FQGNSA. CDR3 length: 14 amino acids. CDR3 loop: CASSLAAGANEQFF. In DNA form, the CDR3 reads TGTGCCAGCAGCTTAGCGGCGGGTGCTAATGAGCAGTTCTTC.

This clonotype was detected ten times or more. The CDR3 here is CSARDSGTDTQYF. CDR3 DNA: TGCAGTGCTAGAGATTCGGGCACAGATACGCAGTATTTT. The rearrangement uses TRBV20-1 and TRBJ2-3; D unresolved. V was clipped by 0 bases and J by 1 base, with 5 bases between them. The CDR3 has 13 amino acids. Germline loops: CDR1 DFQATT, CDR2 SNEGSKA (reference sequence).

Concerning this clonotype: This could be a read error, since a much larger clone is one nucleotide away. V and J are TRBV29-1 and TRBJ1-2, with 9 nucleotides matching TRBD1. From germline, CDR1 is SQVTM and CDR2 ANQGSEA. The CDR3 contains 15 residues. Trimming cost V 7 bases and J 4 bases; bases outside gene matches: 13. As DNA, the CDR3 is TGCAGCGCCAGAGGGTGGACAGGGGAGCGCTATGGCTACACCTTC. Encoded protein: CSARGWTGERYGYTF.

At least ten counts were recorded for this clonotype. This rearrangement joins TRBV5-4 to TRBJ2-1; TRBD2 is a possible D gene (5 bases). V lost 6 bases, J lost 6 bases, and 19 bases lay in between. CDR1 and CDR2 (germline): SGHNT, YYREEE (reference sequence). CDR3 length: 15 residues. CDR3 protein: CASTYERVLINEQFF. The CDR3 DNA reads TGTGCCAGCACGTATGAGAGGGTCCTGATCAATGAGCAGTTCTTC.

This clonotype appeared many times. V gene TRBV20-1 combines with J gene TRBJ2-7, with D possibly matching TRBD1 (6 bases). CDR1 is DFQATT and CDR2 is SNEGSKA in the germline V gene (reference sequence). The CDR3 consists of 15 residues. The germline V and J ends were trimmed by 0 bases and 3 bases, with 15 bases remaining between them. Here the CDR3 DNA reads TGCAGTGCTAGAGATCTGCAGGGGACCCTCTACGAGCAGTACTTC. Its translation: CSARDLQGTLYEQYF.